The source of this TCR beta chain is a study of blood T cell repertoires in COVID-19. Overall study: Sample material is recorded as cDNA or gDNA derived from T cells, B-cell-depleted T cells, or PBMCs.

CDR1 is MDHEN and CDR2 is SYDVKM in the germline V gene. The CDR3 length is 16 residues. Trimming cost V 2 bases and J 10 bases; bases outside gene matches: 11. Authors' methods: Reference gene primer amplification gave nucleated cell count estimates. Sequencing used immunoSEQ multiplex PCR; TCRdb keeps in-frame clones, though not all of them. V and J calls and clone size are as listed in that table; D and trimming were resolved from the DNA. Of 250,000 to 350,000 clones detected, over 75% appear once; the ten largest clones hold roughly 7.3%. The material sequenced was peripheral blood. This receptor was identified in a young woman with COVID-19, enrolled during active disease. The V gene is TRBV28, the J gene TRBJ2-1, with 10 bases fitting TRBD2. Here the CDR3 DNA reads TGTGCCAGCAGTTTACGTTCAGCGGGAGGGCTCTGGGAGCAGTTCTTC. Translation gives CASSLRSAGGLWEQFF.